This T cell receptor beta chain is drawn from a study of T cells after yellow fever vaccination. Study-wide findings and caveats: Some clonotypes were seen in both the CD4 and the CD8 compartments. These made up a small share and likely arose from convergent recombination.

Trimming stripped 4 bases from V and 6 bases from J, with 14 bases between. CDR3 length equals 14 residues. Germline lookup yields CDR1 SGHNT and CDR2 YENEEA. Points on this clonotype: What it recognizes is unknown.

MiXCR, applied by TCRdb to the 5' RACE reads, yields one record per CDR3 protein. The sample has around 310,000 distinct CDR3 sequences, about 3.5% seen once. The clonotype originates from a man younger than 35 who received the YFV17D yellow fever vaccine. J is TRBJ2-3 and V is TRBV11-3; D possibly corresponds to TRBD1 (6 bases). The sample in question was PBMCs, obtained on the day of the yellow fever booster vaccination. The CDR3 DNA follows: TGTGCCAGCAGCTCCACCCGGACAGTTGATACGCAGTATTTT. Translated, it gives CASSSTRTVDTQYF.